This T cell receptor (beta chain) was retrieved from a study of T cells after yellow fever vaccination. Study-wide points: FACS-sorted repertoires could contain abundant clonotypes contaminating from the bulk population. Post-booster reappearance was seen for most primary-vaccination clones (just under 97% CD4, around 91% CD8).

The germline V gene encodes CDR1 SGHTA and CDR2 FQGNSA. The V and J ends lost 1 base and 2 bases respectively, with 12 bases between them. The CDR3 loop spans 16 amino acids. This clonotype was found a few times. Antigen: not known. One entry per CDR3 protein, called by TCRdb with MiXCR from the 5' RACE reads. The table has about 500,000 distinct CDR3 sequences, roughly a sixth seen once. The sequenced sample was PBMCs, obtained 5 to 6 days after the first yellow fever vaccination. The gene calls are TRBV7-2 and TRBJ2-1, with D tentatively TRBD1 (6 bases). The sequence came from a man aged 18-30 years who received the YFV17D yellow fever vaccine. In DNA, the CDR3 is TGTGCCAGCAGCTTAGTAGCAGGGGCAACCTACAATGAGCAGTTCTTC. Residues: CASSLVAGATYNEQFF. Combining the CDR3 with reference TRBV7-2 and TRBJ2-1 gives the whole variable domain GAGVSQSPSNKVTEKGKDVELRCDPISGHTALYWYRQSLGQGLEFLIYFQGNSAPDKSGLPSDRFSAERTGGSVSTLTIQRTQQEDSAVYLCASSLVAGATYNEQFFGPGTRLTVL.